A selection of T cell receptor beta chains follows, all from one sample in a study of breast tumors, draining lymph nodes, adjacent tissues. TCRdb passed the multiplex PCR reads through MiXCR, listing each CDR3 protein once. This table has 160,000 or so distinct CDR3 sequences, approximately 33% appearing once. Sequenced input: axillary lymph node tissue. Every receptor here comes from a female donor with breast cancer. Some clones in this sample may be carry-over from other donors' samples. CDR3s include the opening cysteine and the closing phenylalanine or tryptophan. A D gene is named only where the DNA matches it firmly.

D: TRBD2; V: TRBV24-1; J: TRBJ2-1; CDR3: CATSGAGNEQFF
D: NA; V: TRBV11-2; J: TRBJ1-4; CDR3: CASSGQQGGKLFF
D: NA; V: TRBV10-3; J: TRBJ2-3; CDR3: CAISESTSTDTQYF
D: NA; V: TRBV18; J: TRBJ2-7; CDR3: CASSPTRGYEQYF
D: NA; V: TRBV7-9; J: TRBJ1-6; CDR3: CASSSRGGVGSPLHF
D: NA; V: TRBV12-3/TRBV12-4; J: TRBJ2-2; CDR3: CASSFWGGRELFF
D: NA; V: TRBV28; J: TRBJ2-5; CDR3: CASSLWGAETQYF
D: NA; V: TRBV20-1; J: TRBJ1-2; CDR3: CSVTDARGYGYTF
D: TRBD2; V: TRBV6-1; J: TRBJ2-3; CDR3: CASSDELSGGHTDTQYF
D: TRBD1; V: TRBV27; J: TRBJ1-6; CDR3: CASSIMTGINSPLHF
D: NA; V: TRBV28; J: TRBJ1-4; CDR3: CASSRLLTGSRLFF
D: NA; V: TRBV28; J: TRBJ1-5; CDR3: CASSLALGGTQHF
D: NA; V: TRBV18; J: TRBJ1-4; CDR3: CASSPSTALGTGEKLFF
D: NA; V: TRBV5-5; J: TRBJ2-7; CDR3: CASSLNVGGSEQYF
D: TRBD2; V: TRBV30; J: TRBJ2-1; CDR3: CASSGSSYNEQFF
D: NA; V: TRBV9; J: TRBJ1-1; CDR3: CASSVEEGISTEAFF
D: NA; V: TRBV11-3; J: TRBJ1-2; CDR3: CASSPKELPGRYGYTF
D: NA; V: TRBV3-1; J: TRBJ2-7; CDR3: CASSQDQVRGLSYEQYF
D: NA; V: TRBV20-1; J: TRBJ2-1; CDR3: CSASRGDEQFF
D: NA; V: TRBV12-3/TRBV12-4; J: TRBJ1-5; CDR3: CASMWSNQPQHF
D: NA; V: TRBV5-1; J: TRBJ2-2; CDR3: CASSLAFRTSNTGELFF
D: TRBD2; V: TRBV7-2; J: TRBJ2-5; CDR3: CASSIRSGRSISRETQYF
D: TRBD2; V: TRBV15; J: TRBJ2-7; CDR3: CATSRATSGSPYEQYF
D: NA; V: TRBV12-3/TRBV12-4; J: TRBJ1-2; CDR3: CASRPTANYGYTF
D: NA; V: TRBV12-3/TRBV12-4; J: TRBJ2-7; CDR3: CASTPDGWREQYF
D: NA; V: TRBV6-5; J: TRBJ1-1; CDR3: CASRSIGNTEAFF
D: NA; V: TRBV7-9; J: TRBJ1-5; CDR3: CASSQEGISNQPQHF
D: TRBD2; V: TRBV7-2; J: TRBJ2-1; CDR3: CASSLGPAGGDNEQFF
D: TRBD1; V: TRBV20-1; J: TRBJ2-7; CDR3: CSASEGQFRLWSYEQYF
D: TRBD2; V: TRBV5-6; J: TRBJ2-1; CDR3: CASSLARGDLYNEQFF
D: NA; V: TRBV3-1; J: TRBJ2-7; CDR3: CASSPAGTLYEKYF
D: NA; V: TRBV7-2; J: TRBJ2-7; CDR3: CASSEGAYGQYF
D: NA; V: TRBV20-1; J: TRBJ2-5; CDR3: CSARDERILEETQYF
D: NA; V: TRBV19; J: TRBJ1-6; CDR3: CASSIAEGARSPLHF
D: TRBD2; V: TRBV2; J: TRBJ2-7; CDR3: CASREGLAGPAGDF
D: TRBD1; V: TRBV2; J: TRBJ1-2; CDR3: CASWTGGLYGYTF
D: NA; V: TRBV20-1; J: TRBJ2-5; CDR3: CSAREGALDQETRYF
D: TRBD2; V: TRBV7-9; J: TRBJ2-5; CDR3: CASSLGRLAGEQEPQYF
D: TRBD1; V: TRBV29-1; J: TRBJ1-2; CDR3: CSVDGTGLYGYTF
D: NA; V: TRBV5-6; J: TRBJ1-4; CDR3: CASSLARGEEKLFF
D: NA; V: TRBV6-6; J: TRBJ2-3; CDR3: CASRYRETDTQYF
D: TRBD2; V: TRBV29-1; J: TRBJ2-3; CDR3: CSVEDGGRWTDTQYF
D: NA; V: TRBV25-1; J: TRBJ1-5; CDR3: CASSEGGDTQHF
D: NA; V: TRBV20-1; J: TRBJ2-1; CDR3: CSARDRRSSSSHNEQFF
D: NA; V: TRBV11-3; J: TRBJ1-6; CDR3: CASSLVNSGNSPLHF
D: NA; V: TRBV20-1; J: TRBJ2-7; CDR3: CSAGGSTYEQYF
D: NA; V: TRBV29-1; J: TRBJ1-2; CDR3: CSVEENLGTAGYTF